Below are 12 T cell receptor beta chains sequenced from a single sample in a study of blood T cells in healthy people across ages. Alongside a J-beta primer mix, a sample-barcoded 5' primer served in a second PCR lasting about 7 to 12 cycles. TCRdb reprocessed the 5' RACE reads with MiXCR, giving one entry per CDR3 protein. The profile covers some 790,000 distinct CDR3 sequences, with roughly 26% appearing a single time and 15% to 20% taken by the ten largest. Sequencing was carried out using blood. The receptor set was obtained from a woman older than 75 in good health.

This clonotype was seen many times. The chain employs TRBV6-2 or TRBV6-3 and TRBJ1-4, with 7 bases aligning to TRBD1. The CDR3 has 13 amino acids. The germline gives CDR1 MNHEY, CDR2 SVGEGT. The trim removed 6 bases at V and 7 bases at J, leaving 5 bases unmatched. CDR3 sequence: CASSHRGGEKLFF. In DNA form, the CDR3 reads TGTGCCAGCAGCCACAGGGGCGGTGAAAAACTGTTTTTT.

The V gene is TRBV3-1, the J gene TRBJ2-3; 13 bases fit TRBD2. The CDR3 totals 16 residues. CDR1 LGHDT and CDR2 YNNKEL come from the germline V gene (reference sequence). With 3 bases clipped from V and 3 bases from J, the junction kept 3 bases outside the gene matches. The CDR3: CASSHAGLAGTDTQYF. CDR3 bases: TGTGCCAGCAGCCACGCGGGACTAGCGGGGACAGATACGCAGTATTTT.

This chain links TRBV7-9 with TRBJ1-2; D gene uncertain. With 3 bases removed from V and 6 bases from J, the gap between germline ends came to 17 bases. The germline V gene has CDR1 SEHNR and CDR2 FQNEAQ (reference sequence). This CDR3 region has 15 residues. The CDR3 sequence is CASSFSGSSLHGYTF. As DNA, the CDR3 is TGTGCCAGCAGCTTCTCCGGGTCCTCCCTTCATGGCTACACCTTC.

Notes on this clonotype: This clone may be a read error of a much larger clone one base away. The chain joins TRBV7-2 to TRBJ2-1, with 14 nucleotides matching TRBD2. Germline V gene data show CDR1 as SGHTA and CDR2 as FQGNSA. With 4 bases clipped from V and 9 bases from J, the junction kept 5 bases outside the gene matches. This CDR3 comprises 15 residues. CDR3 region: CTSSSGLAGGTEQFF. As DNA, the CDR3 is TGTACCAGCAGCTCAGGACTAGCGGGGGGAACTGAGCAGTTCTTC.

This clonotype has a count of ten or more. This chain connects TRBV20-1 to TRBJ2-3; the match to TRBD2 covers 8 bases. Germline CDR1 and CDR2: DFQATT and SNEGSKA (reference sequence). There are 16 residues in the CDR3. V shed 3 bases, J shed 6 bases, and the junction held 14 bases outside the gene matches. The CDR3 sequence: CSARAPGLGLSDTQYF. DNA for the CDR3: TGCAGTGCTAGGGCCCCGGGACTAGGTCTTTCTGATACGCAGTATTTT.

As regards this clonotype: Given a much more abundant clone one base away, this may be a read error. This chain links TRBV20-1 with TRBJ2-5, with TRBD2 matching 11 bases. CDR1 is DFQATT, CDR2 SNEGSKA, per germline (reference sequence). The CDR3 has 17 amino acids. The CDR3 reads CSARDILAGANQETRYF. In DNA form, the CDR3 reads TGCAGTGCTAGAGATATACTAGCGGGGGCCAACCAAGAGACCCGGTACTTC.

CDR3 sequence (DNA): TGTGCCAGCTCACCAAGGACAGGGAGACCGGATCAGCCCCAGCATTTT. This sequence encodes CASSPRTGRPDQPQHF. The chain recombines TRBV18 with TRBJ1-5; 8 bases map to TRBD1. The CDR3 contains 16 residues. The junction had 8 bases not matched to a gene; V was cut back by 2 bases and J by 5 bases. Looked up from germline, CDR1 is KGHSH and CDR2 is LQKENI. The full variable domain, rest sourced from reference TRBV18 and TRBJ1-5, is NAGVMQNPRHLVRRRGQEARLRCSPMKGHSHVYWYRQLPEEGLKFMVYLQKENIIDESGMPKERFSAEFPKEGPSILRIQQVVRGDSAAYFCASSPRTGRPDQPQHFGDGTRLSIL.

Note on this clonotype: Because it lacks the conserved phenylalanine or tryptophan at the end, this CDR3 is likely a read error. The J gene is TRBJ2-1, the V gene TRBV7-2; 10 nucleotides align to TRBD1. This CDR3 is built from 14 residues. Germline V CDR1 and CDR2: SGHTA, FQGNSA. The trim removed 7 bases at V and 8 bases at J, leaving 8 bases unmatched. CDR3 protein: CASMAGTGEDEQFS. In nucleotides, the CDR3 is TGTGCCAGCATGGCCGGGACAGGGGAGGATGAGCAGTTCTCC.

J is TRBJ2-5 and V is TRBV24-1; the D is unclear. V was trimmed by 0 bases and J by 11 bases, leaving 9 bases between them. The germline gives CDR1 KGHDR, CDR2 SFDVKD. The CDR3 covers 12 residues. CDR3 loop: CATSDLYNEQYF. CDR3 bases: TGTGCCACCAGTGATTTGTACAATGAGCAGTACTTC.

This clonotype turned up a few times. The CDR3 here is CASSRQGAQGQPQHF. The CDR3 DNA reads as TGTGCCAGCAGTCGACAGGGGGCGCAGGGTCAGCCCCAGCATTTT. The V and J genes are TRBV12-3 or TRBV12-4 and TRBJ1-5; 10 nucleotides line up with TRBD1. The V and J ends lost 5 bases and 6 bases, in that order; junction bases with no gene match: 7. The CDR3 loop spans 15 amino acids.

This clonotype has more than one count but fewer than ten. This clone may be a read error of a much larger clone one base away. The chain carries TRBV29-1 and TRBJ2-4, with D perhaps TRBD1 or TRBD2 (6 bases each). CDR1 is SQVTM and CDR2 is ANQGSEA in the germline V gene. This CDR3 region has 13 residues. The CDR3 protein is CSTRGAAKNIQYF. CDR3 nucleotides: TGCAGTACGAGGGGGGCGGCCAAAAACATTCAGTACTTC. Using reference TRBV29-1 and TRBJ2-4 for the parts outside the CDR3, the full variable domain is SAVISQKPSRDICQRGTSLTIQCQVDSQVTMMFWYRQQPGQSLTLIATANQGSEATYESGFVIDKFPISRPNLTFSTLTVSNMSPEDSSIYLCSTRGAAKNIQYFGAGTRLSVL.

This clonotype was counted only a few times. V and J are TRBV7-9 and TRBJ2-5, with D uncertain. The CDR3 is 13 residues long. Per the germline V gene, CDR1 is SEHNR and CDR2 is FQNEAQ (reference sequence). V was trimmed by 5 bases and J by 4 bases, leaving 11 bases between them. The CDR3 bases are TGTGCCAGCAGCGCCTCGGGTTCAGAGACCCAGTACTTC. It specifies CASSASGSETQYF.